This T cell receptor (beta chain) stems from a study of shared clonotypes between healthy human individuals. Study summary: Aged between 18 and 49, the donors were a couple of women and a few men.

Only in-frame clones appear in the TCRdb table, and some are missing; sequencing was by immunoSEQ multiplex PCR. The sample holds about 680,000 clones, more than 70% seen once. The J segment lost 6 bases and the V segment lost 6 bases, leaving 9 bases of the junction unmatched. CDR1 SGHTA and CDR2 FQGTGA come from the germline V gene. The CDR3 contains 15 residues. Source material: memory CD4+ T cells sorted from blood. This sample's subset: CD45RA-negative fraction. The chain has TRBV7-3 and TRBJ2-3, with 10 bases identical to TRBD2. The TCR sequence derives from a woman in her 30s in good health. The CDR3 here is CASRLVAGGYDTQYF. CDR3 coding DNA: TGTGCCAGCAGGCTAGTAGCGGGAGGATATGATACGCAGTATTTT.